Below, 19 T cell receptor beta chains from the same sample are listed, as sequenced in a study of cytomegalovirus exposure and HLA in healthy donors. The PCR made use of 60 Vbeta and 13 Jbeta primers. This table comes from immunoSEQ multiplex PCR, and its TCRdb copy is limited to in-frame clones, with some not included. The repertoire holds about 180,000 clones, with 76% as singletons. Sequencing was performed on PBMCs. Source of these receptors: a man in his late teens or twenties in good health and CMV-seronegative.

The chain carries TRBV28 and TRBJ1-2; 10 nucleotides match TRBD1. The length of the CDR3 is 14 residues. The junction had 5 bases not matched to a gene; V was cut back by 5 bases and J by 5 bases. Germline CDR1 reads MDHEN; CDR2 reads SYDVKM. The CDR3 bases are TGTGCCAGCAGTCCTGGACAGGGGGTATATGGCTACACCTTC. Translation: CASSPGQGVYGYTF.

The chain uses TRBV5-1 and TRBJ1-2; D perhaps matches TRBD1 (6 bases). V lost 3 bases to trimming and J lost 0 bases, with 15 bases between them. Per the germline V gene, CDR1 is SGHRS and CDR2 is YFSETQ. The CDR3 sequence is 16 residues long. The CDR3 is CASSYNPGEANYGYTF. In DNA form, the CDR3 reads TGCGCCAGCAGCTATAACCCAGGGGAAGCTAACTATGGCTACACCTTC.

In this sample, this clone turned up a few times. This chain connects TRBV15 to TRBJ2-1; weak D call: TRBD1 (6 bases). The V end was cut by 1 base, the J end by 3 bases, with 16 bases between. The V gene's germline CDR1 is LNHNV and CDR2 YYDKDF (reference sequence). The CDR3 is 17 amino acids. This chain's CDR3 is CATSRGRGRGNYNEQFF. CDR3 bases: TGTGCCACCAGCAGAGGTAGGGGCAGGGGAAACTACAATGAGCAGTTCTTC.

DNA for the CDR3: TGCAGCGTCACTCGCCACCAAGAGACCCAGTACTTC. As protein: CSVTRHQETQYF. V gene TRBV29-1 combines with J gene TRBJ2-5; D is unresolved. This CDR3 spans 12 amino acids. CDR1 and CDR2 from the germline V gene are SQVTM and ANQGSEA. V was trimmed by 6 bases and J by 0 bases, leaving 8 bases between them.

This chain uses TRBV30 with TRBJ1-5, with a possible D match to TRBD1 (6 bases). V was trimmed by 0 bases and J by 2 bases, leaving 14 bases between them. The CDR3 sequence is 16 residues long. CDR1 GTSNPN and CDR2 SVGIG come from the germline V gene (reference sequence). The CDR3 nucleotides are TGTGCCTGGAGTGTACGCAGGGGCGCGGGCAATCAGCCCCAGCATTTT. Amino acid sequence: CAWSVRRGAGNQPQHF. Variable domain in full (rest from reference TRBV30 and TRBJ1-5): SQTIHQWPATLVQPVGSPLSLECTVEGTSNPNLYWYRQAAGRGLQLLFYSVGIGQISSEVPQNLSASRPQDRQFILSSKKLLLSDSGFYLCAWSVRRGAGNQPQHFGDGTRLSIL.

The V and J genes are TRBV27 and TRBJ2-7; 9 bases fit TRBD1. J gave up 4 bases and V 5 bases, and 15 bases lay outside the gene matches. From germline, CDR1 is MNHEY and CDR2 SMNVEV (reference sequence). The CDR3 consists of 17 residues. CDR3 region: CASSPGTGRAVGYEQYF. DNA for the CDR3: TGTGCCAGCAGTCCCGGGACAGGGCGCGCTGTGGGGTACGAGCAGTACTTC.

This clone was observed a handful of times. V usage is TRBV7-9 and J usage is TRBJ2-7; TRBD2 matches 8 bases. This CDR3 contains 14 residues. Trimming took 5 bases from V and 3 from J; bases not matched to a gene: 6. Per the germline V gene, CDR1 is SEHNR and CDR2 is FQNEAQ (reference sequence). The CDR3 is CASSPPGGGYEQYF. In nucleotides, the CDR3 is TGTGCCAGCAGCCCCCCCGGGGGGGGCTACGAGCAGTACTTC.

The chain couples TRBV9 to TRBJ2-1, with TRBD2 matching 13 bases. Germline V lookup: CDR1 SGDLS, CDR2 YYNGEE. Trimming at V came to 2 bases and at J to 7 bases, leaving 3 bases not matched to a gene. The CDR3 has 15 amino acids. CDR3 DNA: TGTGCCAGCAGCGTTGGACTAGCGGGAGAAAATGAGCAGTTCTTC. Its protein is CASSVGLAGENEQFF.

This clone was picked up one time. This chain connects TRBV27 to TRBJ1-4; maybe TRBD1 (5 bases). V was clipped by 0 bases and J by 8 bases, with 13 bases between them. The CDR3 runs to 15 residues. The V gene's germline CDR1 is MNHEY and CDR2 SMNVEV (reference sequence). For the CDR3, the DNA is TGTGCCAGCAGTTTATCCGCGGGGGGGAGGGAAAAACTGTTTTTT. This encodes CASSLSAGGREKLFF.

The CDR3 loop is CAGVRGLDYGYTF. In nucleotides, the CDR3 is TGTGCCGGCGTGAGGGGGCTTGACTATGGCTACACCTTC. The V call is TRBV2, the J call TRBJ1-2; 7 nucleotides line up with TRBD1. Germline assignment: CDR1 SNHLY and CDR2 FYNNEI. Trimming at V came to 11 bases and at J to 3 bases, leaving 9 bases not matched to a gene. CDR3 size: 13 residues.

On this clone: The conserved phenylalanine or tryptophan normally closing the CDR3 is absent here, so this likely arose from a read error. This rearrangement joins TRBV27 to TRBJ1-2; TRBD1 might be the D (6 bases). V was cut by 5 bases and J by 8 bases, with 21 bases left in between. This CDR3 has 15 residues. Germline loops: CDR1 MNHEY, CDR2 SMNVEV (reference sequence). CDR3 protein: CASSPRGVVVLGYTL. DNA of the CDR3: TGTGCCAGCAGTCCCAGGGGTGTAGTAGTATTAGGCTACACCCTC.

This clone was observed a few times. Mismatch with germline at one junction end may stem from a read error. The chain has TRBV5-1 and TRBJ1-1; D is ambiguous. Germline loops: CDR1 SGHRS, CDR2 YFSETQ. The CDR3 consists of 13 residues. CDR3 protein: CASMKGRRTEAFF. In DNA, the CDR3 is TGCGCCAGCATGAAGGGAAGGCGGACTGAGGCTTTCTTT. The variable domain in full, with the rest retrieved from reference TRBV5-1 and TRBJ1-1, is KAGVTQTPRYLIKTRGQQVTLSCSPISGHRSVSWYQQTPGQGLQFLFEYFSETQRNKGNFPGRFSGRQFSNSRSEMNVSTLELGDSALYLCASMKGRRTEAFFGQGTRLTVV.

The chain links TRBV2 to TRBJ2-5; 13 bases match TRBD2. This CDR3 region has 15 residues. V shed 7 bases and J 2 bases; nucleotides not matched to a gene: 4. Germline V gene lookup returns CDR1 SNHLY and CDR2 FYNNEI. DNA of the CDR3: TGTGCCAGCACCAGGACTAGCGGGAGACAAGAGACCCAGTACTTC. This encodes CASTRTSGRQETQYF.

This chain uses TRBV2 with TRBJ2-7; 10 bases align to TRBD1. Trimming at V came to 6 bases and at J to 4 bases, leaving 9 bases not matched to a gene. The germline V gene encodes CDR1 SNHLY and CDR2 FYNNEI. This CDR3 contains 15 residues. The CDR3 here is CASSLGGTGEYEQYF. CDR3 in DNA: TGTGCCAGCAGCCTTGGGGGGACAGGGGAGTACGAGCAGTACTTC.

In its sample, this clone was seen once. This chain links TRBV30 with TRBJ1-1; the D gene is possibly TRBD1 (6 bases). Germline V gives CDR1 GTSNPN, CDR2 SVGIG (reference sequence). V lost 4 bases and J lost 0, with 15 bases in between. The CDR3 contains 15 residues. CDR3 DNA: TGTGCCTGGACCCAGGGGAATCTAATGAACACTGAAGCTTTCTTT. Its translation: CAWTQGNLMNTEAFF. Filled out from reference TRBV30 and TRBJ1-1, the complete variable domain reads SQTIHQWPATLVQPVGSPLSLECTVEGTSNPNLYWYRQAAGRGLQLLFYSVGIGQISSEVPQNLSASRPQDRQFILSSKKLLLSDSGFYLCAWTQGNLMNTEAFFGQGTRLTVV.

The V gene is TRBV5-1, the J gene TRBJ1-2; TRBD1 is a possible D gene (5 bases). This CDR3 has 15 amino acids. Trimming removed 0 bases from V and 3 bases from J, with 12 bases in between. Looked up from germline, CDR1 is SGHRS and CDR2 is YFSETQ. The CDR3 loop reads CASSLAEWGDYGYTF. The CDR3 region has the DNA TGCGCCAGCAGCTTGGCCGAGTGGGGGGACTATGGCTACACCTTC.

The DNA of the CDR3 is TGTGCCAGCAGCCATAGCACAGATACGCAGTATTTT. As protein: CASSHSTDTQYF. The V and J genes are TRBV28 and TRBJ2-3; D is unclear. Germline-derived CDR1 and CDR2 are MDHEN and SYDVKM. Trimming cost V 6 bases and J 0 bases, with 4 bases left between them. This CDR3 is built from 12 residues.

In this sample, this clone turned up a few times. The rearrangement uses TRBV30 and TRBJ2-5, with 8 nucleotides matching TRBD2. The CDR3 totals 15 residues. V shed 0 bases and J 2 bases; nucleotides not matched to a gene: 5. Germline-derived CDR1 and CDR2 are GTSNPN and SVGIG (reference sequence). The CDR3 loop reads CAWSVHGGGQETQYF. In nucleotides, the CDR3 is TGTGCCTGGAGTGTCCACGGGGGGGGGCAAGAGACCCAGTACTTC. The whole variable domain, filled in from reference TRBV30 and TRBJ2-5, reads SQTIHQWPATLVQPVGSPLSLECTVEGTSNPNLYWYRQAAGRGLQLLFYSVGIGQISSEVPQNLSASRPQDRQFILSSKKLLLSDSGFYLCAWSVHGGGQETQYFGPGTRLLVL.

The chain recombines TRBV9 with TRBJ1-1, with TRBD1 matching over 10 bases. CDR1 SGDLS and CDR2 YYNGEE come from the germline V gene. CDR3 size: 15 residues. Trimming removed 4 bases from V and 2 bases from J; junction bases left unmatched: 5. CDR3 sequence: CASSPLTGGNTEAFF. As DNA, the CDR3 is TGTGCCAGCAGCCCCTTGACAGGGGGCAACACTGAAGCTTTCTTT.